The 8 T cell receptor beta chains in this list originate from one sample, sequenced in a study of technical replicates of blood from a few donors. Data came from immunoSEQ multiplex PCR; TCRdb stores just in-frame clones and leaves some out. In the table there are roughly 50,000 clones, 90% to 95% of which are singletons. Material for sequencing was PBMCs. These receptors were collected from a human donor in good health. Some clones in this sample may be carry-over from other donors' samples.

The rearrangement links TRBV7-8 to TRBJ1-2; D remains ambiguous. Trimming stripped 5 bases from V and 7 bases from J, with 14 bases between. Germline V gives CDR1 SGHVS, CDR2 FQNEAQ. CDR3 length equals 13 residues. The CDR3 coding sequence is TGTGCCAGCAGCCAAACGGGATTTGGTGGCTACACCTTC. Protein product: CASSQTGFGGYTF.

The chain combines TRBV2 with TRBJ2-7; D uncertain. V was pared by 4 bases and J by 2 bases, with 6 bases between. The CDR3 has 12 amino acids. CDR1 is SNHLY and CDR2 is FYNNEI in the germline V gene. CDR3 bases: TGTGCCAGCAGTGTATCGGCCTACGAGCAGTACTTC. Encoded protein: CASSVSAYEQYF.

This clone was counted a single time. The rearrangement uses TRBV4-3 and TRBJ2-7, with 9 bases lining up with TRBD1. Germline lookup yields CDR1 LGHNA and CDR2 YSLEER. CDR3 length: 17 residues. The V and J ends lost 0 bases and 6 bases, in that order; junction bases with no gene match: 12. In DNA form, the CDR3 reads TGCGCCAGCAGCCAAGATTGGGGGGGGACAGGGAGTGGCGAGCAGTACTTC. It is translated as CASSQDWGGTGSGEQYF.

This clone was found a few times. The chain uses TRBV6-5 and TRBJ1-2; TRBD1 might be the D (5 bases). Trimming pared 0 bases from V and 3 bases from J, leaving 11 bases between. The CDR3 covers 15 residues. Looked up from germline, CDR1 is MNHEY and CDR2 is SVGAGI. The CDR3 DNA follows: TGTGCCAGCAGTTACTCGGGGGGATGGGACTATGGCTACACCTTC. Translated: CASSYSGGWDYGYTF.

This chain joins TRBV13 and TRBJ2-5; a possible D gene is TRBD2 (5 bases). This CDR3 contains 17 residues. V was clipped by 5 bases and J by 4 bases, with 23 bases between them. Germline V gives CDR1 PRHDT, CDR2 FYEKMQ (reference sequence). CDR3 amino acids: CASSPPGGGPEGETQYF. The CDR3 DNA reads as TGTGCCAGCAGCCCACCAGGAGGCGGCCCAGAGGGAGAGACCCAGTACTTC.

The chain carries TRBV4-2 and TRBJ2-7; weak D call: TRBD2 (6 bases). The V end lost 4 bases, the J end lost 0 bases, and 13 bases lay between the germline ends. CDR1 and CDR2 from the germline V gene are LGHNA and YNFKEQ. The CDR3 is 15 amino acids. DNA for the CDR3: TGTGCCAGCAGCCGGGGGACTCTTAGCTCCTACGAGCAGTACTTC. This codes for CASSRGTLSSYEQYF.

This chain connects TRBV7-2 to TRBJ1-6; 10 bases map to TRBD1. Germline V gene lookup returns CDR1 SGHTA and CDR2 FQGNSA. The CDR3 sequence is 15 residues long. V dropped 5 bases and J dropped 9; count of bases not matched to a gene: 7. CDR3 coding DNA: TGTGCCAGCAGCCTCGGACAGGGGGTAATTTCACCCCTCCACTTT. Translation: CASSLGQGVISPLHF.

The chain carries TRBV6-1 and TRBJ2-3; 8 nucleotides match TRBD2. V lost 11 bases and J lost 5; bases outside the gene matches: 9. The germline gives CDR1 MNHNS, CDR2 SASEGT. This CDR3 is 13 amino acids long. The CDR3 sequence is CASSSGGIDTQYF. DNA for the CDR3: TGTGCCTCTAGCTCGGGGGGGATAGATACGCAGTATTTT.